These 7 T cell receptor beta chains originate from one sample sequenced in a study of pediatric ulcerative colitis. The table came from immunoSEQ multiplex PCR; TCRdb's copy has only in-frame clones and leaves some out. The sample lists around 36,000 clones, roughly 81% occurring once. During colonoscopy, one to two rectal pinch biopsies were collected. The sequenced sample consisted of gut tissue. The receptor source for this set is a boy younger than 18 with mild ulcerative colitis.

The CDR3 bases are TGTGCCAGCAGCCAAATCTCGGGACAGAACTATGGCTACACCTTC. Its translation is CASSQISGQNYGYTF. V is TRBV4-2 and J is TRBJ1-2; the match to TRBD1 covers 7 bases. The length of the CDR3 is 15 residues. The germline V gene has CDR1 LGHNA and CDR2 YNFKEQ. The trim removed 2 bases at V and 2 bases at J, leaving 5 bases unmatched.

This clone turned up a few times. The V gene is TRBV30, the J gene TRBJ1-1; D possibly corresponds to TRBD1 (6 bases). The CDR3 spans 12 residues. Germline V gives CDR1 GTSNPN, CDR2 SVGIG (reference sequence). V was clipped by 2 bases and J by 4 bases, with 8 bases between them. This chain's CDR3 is CAWSRGGTEAFF. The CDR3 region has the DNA TGTGCCTGGAGTCGAGGGGGCACTGAAGCTTTCTTT.

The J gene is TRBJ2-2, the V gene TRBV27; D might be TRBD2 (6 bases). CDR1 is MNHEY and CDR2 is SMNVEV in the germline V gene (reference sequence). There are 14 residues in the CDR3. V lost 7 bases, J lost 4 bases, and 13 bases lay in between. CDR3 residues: CASTPGLLTGELFF. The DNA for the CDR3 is TGTGCCAGCACCCCGGGACTGCTCACCGGGGAGCTGTTTTTT.

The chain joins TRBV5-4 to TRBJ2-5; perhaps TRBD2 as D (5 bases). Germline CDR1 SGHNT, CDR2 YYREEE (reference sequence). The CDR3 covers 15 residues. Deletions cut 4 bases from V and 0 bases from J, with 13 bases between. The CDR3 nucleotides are TGTGCCAGCAGCCCGGGATTTGGGGACCAAGAGACCCAGTACTTC. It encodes CASSPGFGDQETQYF.

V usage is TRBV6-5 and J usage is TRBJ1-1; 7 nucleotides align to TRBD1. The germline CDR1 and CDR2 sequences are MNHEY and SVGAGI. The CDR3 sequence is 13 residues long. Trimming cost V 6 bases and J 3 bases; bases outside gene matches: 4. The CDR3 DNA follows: TGTGCCAGCAGGCGGGGACAGCACACTGAAGCTTTCTTT. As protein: CASRRGQHTEAFF.

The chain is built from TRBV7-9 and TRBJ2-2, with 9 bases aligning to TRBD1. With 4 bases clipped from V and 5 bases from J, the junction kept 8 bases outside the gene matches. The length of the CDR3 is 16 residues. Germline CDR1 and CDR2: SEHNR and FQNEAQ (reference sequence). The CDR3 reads CASSSGQGRWTGELFF. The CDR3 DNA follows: TGTGCCAGCAGCTCGGGACAGGGAAGGTGGACCGGGGAGCTGTTTTTT. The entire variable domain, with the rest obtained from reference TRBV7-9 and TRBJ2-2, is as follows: DTGVSQNPRHKITKRGQNVTFRCDPISEHNRLYWYRQTLGQGPEFLTYFQNEAQLEKSRLLSDRFSAERPKGSFSTLEIQRTEQGDSAMYLCASSSGQGRWTGELFFGEGSRLTVL.

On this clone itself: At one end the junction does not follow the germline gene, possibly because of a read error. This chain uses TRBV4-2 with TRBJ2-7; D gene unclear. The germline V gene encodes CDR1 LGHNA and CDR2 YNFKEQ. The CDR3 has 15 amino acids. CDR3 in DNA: TGTGCCAGCAGCGAAGAGTATAGGCCCCACTACGAGCAGTACTTC. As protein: CASSEEYRPHYEQYF.